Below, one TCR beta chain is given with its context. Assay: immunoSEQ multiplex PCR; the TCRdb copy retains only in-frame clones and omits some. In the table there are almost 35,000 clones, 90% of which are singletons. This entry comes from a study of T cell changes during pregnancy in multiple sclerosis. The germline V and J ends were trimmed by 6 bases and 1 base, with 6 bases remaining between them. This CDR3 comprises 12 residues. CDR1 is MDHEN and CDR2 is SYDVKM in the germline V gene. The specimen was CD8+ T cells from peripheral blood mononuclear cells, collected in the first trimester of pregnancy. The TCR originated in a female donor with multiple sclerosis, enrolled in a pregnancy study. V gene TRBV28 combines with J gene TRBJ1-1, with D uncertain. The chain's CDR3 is CASSYQNTEAFF. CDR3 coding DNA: TGTGCCAGCAGCTATCAGAACACTGAAGCTTTCTTT.